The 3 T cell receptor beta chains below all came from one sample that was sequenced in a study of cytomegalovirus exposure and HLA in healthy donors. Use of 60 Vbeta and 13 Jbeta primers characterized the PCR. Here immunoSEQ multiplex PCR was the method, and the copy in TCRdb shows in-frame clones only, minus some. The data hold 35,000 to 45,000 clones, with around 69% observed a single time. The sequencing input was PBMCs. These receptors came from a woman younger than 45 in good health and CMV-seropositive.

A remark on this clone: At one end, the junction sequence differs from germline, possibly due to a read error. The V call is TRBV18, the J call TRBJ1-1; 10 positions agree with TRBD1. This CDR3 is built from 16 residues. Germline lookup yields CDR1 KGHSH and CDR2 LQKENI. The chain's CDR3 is CARSRSGQGLNTEAFF. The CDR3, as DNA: TGTGCCCGCTCACGGTCGGGACAGGGGTTGAACACTGAAGCTTTCTTC.

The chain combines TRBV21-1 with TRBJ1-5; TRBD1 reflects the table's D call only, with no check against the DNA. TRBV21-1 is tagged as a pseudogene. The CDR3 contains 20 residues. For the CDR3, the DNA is TGTGCCAGCAGCAAAGAGACAGCCGAGCCTTATACATCCGGCAATCAGCCCCAGCATTTT. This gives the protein CASSKETAEPYTSGNQPQHF.

Written as DNA, the CDR3 is TGTGCCAGCAGTGGGACAGGGTCTGCATACACTGAAGCTTTCTTT. This translates into CASSGTGSAYTEAFF. The chain has TRBV2 and TRBJ1-1, with 8 bases lining up with TRBD1. Germline V gene sequence: CDR1 SNHLY, CDR2 FYNNEI. The CDR3 consists of 15 residues. The junction had 7 bases not matched to a gene; V was cut back by 4 bases and J by 3 bases.